This is a list of T cell receptor beta chains from one sample in a study of shared clonotypes between healthy human individuals. Here immunoSEQ multiplex PCR was the method, and the copy in TCRdb shows in-frame clones only, minus some. The sample holds 900,000 to 1,200,000 clones, roughly 74% seen once. Specimen: memory CD4+ T cells from PBMCs. These receptors all stem from a man in his late teens or twenties in good health. Some clones in this sample may be carry-over from other donors' samples. CDR3s include the opening cysteine and the closing phenylalanine or tryptophan. The D gene is left open where the match is weak. Rows give clone size only sometimes, using once, few, many, or a class for an expanded clone.

clone size	D gene	V gene	J gene	CDR3 protein	CDR3 DNA
NA	NA	TRBV10-3	TRBJ1-5	CAISEGGQGQPQHF	TGTGCCATCAGTGAGGGGGGGCAAGGTCAGCCCCAGCATTTT
NA	TRBD1	TRBV2	TRBJ2-5	CASRDRTGTQETQYF	TGTGCCAGCAGAGACCGGACAGGAACGCAAGAGACCCAGTACTTC
NA	TRBD2	TRBV27	TRBJ2-7	CASSLRTSGTKQYF	TGTGCCAGCAGTTTACGGACTAGCGGGACCAAGCAGTACTTC
few	NA	TRBV5-1	TRBJ2-5	CASSPGVGETQYF	TGCGCCAGCTCCCCCGGGGTTGGAGAGACCCAGTACTTC
NA	NA	TRBV19	TRBJ1-2	CASSIRWAGNGNYGYTF	TGTGCCAGTAGTATCAGATGGGCAGGGAACGGAAACTATGGCTACACCTTC
NA	NA	TRBV5-1	TRBJ1-2	CASSPTTGGYTF	TGCGCCAGCAGCCCGACAACCGGTGGCTACACCTTC
NA	NA	TRBV23-1	TRBJ1-5	CASSQPPSNQPQHF	TGCGCCAGCAGTCAACCTCCTAGCAATCAGCCCCAGCATTTT
few	NA	TRBV2	TRBJ2-7	CASSVLSYEQYF	TGTGCCAGCAGTGTACTGAGCTACGAGCAGTACTTC
few	TRBD2	TRBV28	TRBJ2-7	CASTDGTSGTLEQYF	TGTGCCAGCACTGACGGGACTAGCGGGACGCTCGAGCAGTACTTC
NA	NA	TRBV2	TRBJ2-3	CASSEARGGTDTQYF	TGTGCCAGCAGTGAGGCCAGGGGGGGTACAGATACGCAGTATTTT
NA	TRBD2	TRBV28	TRBJ2-1	CASTTSGIGNEQFF	TGTGCCAGCACCACTAGCGGGATAGGCAATGAGCAGTTCTTC
NA	TRBD1	TRBV2	TRBJ2-3	CASSRDRGTDTQYF	TGTGCCAGCAGCCGAGACAGGGGCACAGATACGCAGTATTTT
NA	TRBD2	TRBV10-3	TRBJ2-2	CAISGSSGRVIGELFF	TGTGCCATCAGCGGATCTAGCGGGAGGGTAATCGGGGAGCTGTTTTTT
NA	TRBD1	TRBV29-1	TRBJ1-2	CSVTGGGLLARNGYTF	TGCAGCGTTACGGGAGGGGGCCTTCTGGCCAGGAATGGCTACACCTTC
once	NA	TRBV6-5	TRBJ2-4	CASSSHGRGTDIQYF	TGTGCCAGCAGTTCCCACGGGCGGGGCACAGACATTCAGTACTTC
NA	NA	TRBV6-5	TRBJ1-3	CASSSRGLSGNTIYF	TGTGCCAGCAGTTCCAGGGGTCTCTCTGGAAACACCATATATTTT